The clone carrying this T cell receptor beta chain was counted at least ten times. Its matching antigen is unknown. V lost 0 bases, J lost 4 bases, and 5 bases stayed unmatched. The CDR3 has 17 residues. The germline gives CDR1 SGHRS, CDR2 YFSETQ. Amplification yielded TCR beta CDR3 regions, with RNA transcripts as the source. A set of HTBI primers served as the primers for a first-round RT-PCR of the TCR CDR3. Via MiXCR, TCRdb re-called the multiplex PCR reads, giving one row per CDR3 protein. This sample yields more than 350,000 distinct CDR3 sequences, of which around 15% are seen a single time; roughly 19% belongs to the top ten. This sample stems from a study of T cells in Graves' hyperthyroidism and ophthalmopathy. For the study at large: Peripheral blood was drawn at first diagnosis, prior to all treatment.

Study observations and caveats: Most clonotypes that expanded in the thyroid above 0.001 also showed up in blood.

The receptor's source is a woman aged 55-69 years with Graves' ophthalmopathy. What was sequenced was blood. The rearrangement uses TRBV5-1 and TRBJ2-1, with 12 bases aligning to TRBD2. CDR3 nucleotides: TGCGCCAGCAGCTTGGCCCTAGCGGGAGGGCCGTACAATGAGCAGTTCTTC. Protein product: CASSLALAGGPYNEQFF. Variable domain in full (rest from reference TRBV5-1 and TRBJ2-1): KAGVTQTPRYLIKTRGQQVTLSCSPISGHRSVSWYQQTPGQGLQFLFEYFSETQRNKGNFPGRFSGRQFSNSRSEMNVSTLELGDSALYLCASSLALAGGPYNEQFFGPGTRLTVL.